What follows describes a single T cell receptor beta chain. Its antigen is still unknown. Profiling relied on immunoSEQ multiplex PCR, and the TCRdb table lists in-frame clones only, not all of them. This sample yields around 250,000 clones, of which 90% are seen a single time; more than 0.35% belongs to the top ten. The data are from a study of cytomegalovirus exposure and HLA in healthy donors. Study-wide background: The same platform was used for the 110 or so validation repertoires as for the approximately 610 first-cohort repertoires, as reported in a later analysis.

Study outcomes and limitations: The tendency of first-cohort TCR clusters to co-occur in the 120 or so validation repertoires was identified by a subsequent analysis. TCR beta chains numbering under 200 were designated cytomegalovirus-associated. While the bulk of TCR sequences proved rare, some public TCRs turned up in many donors.

The CDR3 loop spans 15 amino acids. Germline lookup yields CDR1 GTSNPN and CDR2 SVGIG (reference sequence). V dropped 4 bases and J dropped 7; count of bases not matched to a gene: 14. Sequenced sample: PBMCs. The gene calls are TRBV30 and TRBJ1-1; 8 bases are a match to TRBD1. The sequence derives from a woman under 30 in good health and CMV-seronegative. This CDR3 is CAWKTPGQESNEAFF. The CDR3 DNA is TGTGCCTGGAAAACTCCGGGACAGGAGTCGAATGAAGCTTTCTTT.